This is a list of T cell receptor beta chains from one sample in a study of cytomegalovirus exposure and HLA in healthy donors. Generated by immunoSEQ multiplex PCR, the TCRdb table keeps only in-frame clones and is missing some. The data show 120,000 or so clones, 85% to 90% seen once. The specimen sequenced was PBMCs. The receptors derive from a woman younger than 35 in good health and CMV-seronegative. The CDR3 runs from the conserved cysteine through the conserved F or W. Fields, in order: J gene, clone size, V gene, D gene, CDR3 DNA, CDR3 protein. A D gene is named only where the DNA matches it firmly. Clone size is given for some rows only: seen once, a few or many times, or a class if the clone is expanded.

TRBJ2-7 NA TRBV4-1 TRBD2 TGCGCCAGCAGCCAAGAGGGACTAGCGGCCTACGAGCAGTACTTC CASSQEGLAAYEQYF
TRBJ1-4 NA TRBV2 TRBD1 TGTGCCAGCAGGGGGACAGACGCAACTAATGAAAAACTGTTTTTT CASRGTDATNEKLFF
TRBJ1-5 NA TRBV11-2 TRBD1 TGTGCCAGCAGCTTAGATGGACAGGATCAGCCCCAGCATTTT CASSLDGQDQPQHF
TRBJ2-3 NA TRBV25-1 NA TGTGCCAGCGTTGGAGCAGATACGCAGTATTTT CASVGADTQYF
TRBJ2-7 NA TRBV18 TRBD2 TGTGCCAGCTCACCTAGCGGGGGGGCCTACGAGCAGTACTTC CASSPSGGAYEQYF
TRBJ2-1 NA TRBV4-2 TRBD2 TGTGCCAGCAGCCAAAGCACTAGCGGGGGGCTGGTTTATAATGAGCAGTTCTTC CASSQSTSGGLVYNEQFF
TRBJ2-7 NA TRBV7-9 TRBD1 TGTGCCAGCAGTCACCCCCCGGGACAGGGCAACGAGCAGTACTTC CASSHPPGQGNEQYF
TRBJ2-7 NA TRBV11-2 NA TGTGCCAGCAGCTTAGTTCAGGGTTACGAGCAGTACTTC CASSLVQGYEQYF
TRBJ2-5 once TRBV14 TRBD1 TGTGCCAGCAGCCAAACCCTCTCCGGGACAGCAGAGACCCAGTACTTC CASSQTLSGTAETQYF
TRBJ2-3 NA TRBV4-3 TRBD2 TGCGCCAGCAGCCAAGGAGGCCTAGCGGGAGGAACAGATACGCAGTATTTT CASSQGGLAGGTDTQYF
TRBJ2-3 NA TRBV7-2 NA TGTGCCAGCAGCGCCGGGGAAACAGATACGCAGTATTTT CASSAGETDTQYF
TRBJ2-1 NA TRBV6-5 TRBD2 TGTGCCAGCAGTTTTGGCGGGAGCTCCTACAATGAGCAGTTCTTC CASSFGGSSYNEQFF
TRBJ2-7 NA TRBV14 NA TGTGCCAGCAGCCGATCCGCCGGGGATTTCTCTACCTACGAGCAGTACTTC CASSRSAGDFSTYEQYF
TRBJ2-4 NA TRBV6-1 NA TGTGCCAGCAGGAGTATTTCCAAAAACATTCAGTACTTC CASRSISKNIQYF
TRBJ1-1 NA TRBV28 NA TGTGCCAGCAGGGAGCCCGGAGGATGGGGGGATTTAGGCACTGAAGCTTTCTTT CASREPGGWGDLGTEAFF
TRBJ2-7 NA TRBV4-3 TRBD1 TGCGCCAGCAGGGATCTACAGGGGGGCGAGCAGTACTTC CASRDLQGGEQYF
TRBJ2-1 few TRBV10-3 TRBD1 TGTGCCATCGGACAGGGGACAGGCAATGAGCAGTTCTTC CAIGQGTGNEQFF
TRBJ1-1 once TRBV15 NA TGTGCCACCAGCAGAGACCACCGGACAGAGATGAACACTGAAGCTTTCTTT CATSRDHRTEMNTEAFF
TRBJ2-3 NA TRBV11-2 NA TGTGCCAGCAGCTTAGATCTGAGCACAGATACGCAGTATTTT CASSLDLSTDTQYF
TRBJ2-7 NA TRBV28 TRBD1 TGTGCCAGCAGTTTAACCTACAGGGGCCACGAGCAGTACTTC CASSLTYRGHEQYF
TRBJ2-5 NA TRBV7-9 TRBD1 TGTGCCAGCAGCTTTGGGACAGGGGACCAAGAGACCCAGTACTTC CASSFGTGDQETQYF
TRBJ1-1 NA TRBV18 NA TGTGCCAGCTCACCAACAGGGAACACTGAAGCTTTCTTT CASSPTGNTEAFF
TRBJ2-2 once TRBV9 TRBD2 TGTGCCAGCAGCGGGAGGGCTAGCGGGTGGGACACCGGGGAGCTGTTTTTT CASSGRASGWDTGELFF
TRBJ2-7 NA TRBV11-2 TRBD1 TGTGCCAGCAGCCCACTAAACAGGGGGCGGGGACAGCACTACGAGCAGTACTTC CASSPLNRGRGQHYEQYF
TRBJ2-3 NA TRBV13 TRBD2 TGTGCCAGCAGCTTAGTTTGGCGGGAGGGAGCGCAGTATTTT CASSLVWREGAQYF
TRBJ2-1 NA TRBV19 TRBD2 TGTGCCAGTAGTATTAAGTCTGGCTGGACTAGCGGATACAATGAGCAGTTCTTC CASSIKSGWTSGYNEQFF
TRBJ2-2 few TRBV7-8 NA TGTGCCAGCAGCTTAGGTCCAAGGGCAGGGCTGAACACCGGGGAGCTGTTTTTT CASSLGPRAGLNTGELFF
TRBJ2-2 NA TRBV28 NA TGTGCCAGCAGTTTAAGGCTAGCTGGGAACACCGGGGAGCTGTTTTTT CASSLRLAGNTGELFF
TRBJ2-5 NA TRBV11-2 NA TGTGCCAGCAGCCCGGGGGACAGAACGGAAGAGACCCAGTACTTC CASSPGDRTEETQYF
TRBJ2-7 NA TRBV7-2 NA TGTGCCAGCAGCGTAACCTACGAGCAGTACTTC CASSVTYEQYF
TRBJ1-2 NA TRBV5-6 NA TGTGCCAGCAGCCCATACGGAGGGTCGGCCAACTATGGCTACACCTTC CASSPYGGSANYGYTF
TRBJ1-2 NA TRBV6-5 NA TGTGCCAGCAGTTACTACCCCGGGTCTCGCCCTGGCTACACCTTC CASSYYPGSRPGYTF
TRBJ2-1 NA TRBV7-8 NA TGTGCCAGCAGCTTACCCACGGGGGATCTAGGGCCGTTCTTC CASSLPTGDLGPFF
TRBJ1-2 NA TRBV6-6 NA TGTGCCAGCAGTGGTGCGTGGGGGGGAGGGGGCTACACCTTC CASSGAWGGGGYTF
TRBJ2-2 NA TRBV5-1 TRBD1 TGCGCCAGCAGCCCAAGGACAGGGGTGGTCGGGGAGCTGTTTTTT CASSPRTGVVGELFF
TRBJ1-2 NA TRBV7-9 NA TGTGCCAGCAGTTCCCGGACAGCCCGCTATGGCTACACCTTC CASSSRTARYGYTF
TRBJ2-7 NA TRBV7-2 NA TGTGCCAGCAGATCCCCTCAGGGCCCTTCCTACGAGCAGTACTTC CASRSPQGPSYEQYF
TRBJ1-1 NA TRBV30 TRBD1 TGTGCCTGGAGCCTGGGGACAGCTTTGACTGAAGCTTTCTTT CAWSLGTALTEAFF
TRBJ1-5 once TRBV21-1 NA TGTGCCAGCAGCCCCGAGAAGGGGGCTGGAGCCAATCAGCCCCAGCATTTT CASSPEKGAGANQPQHF
TRBJ2-5 NA TRBV14 TRBD1 TGTGCCAGCAGCCAGAGACCCGGGACAGGGGGCTTTGGGACCCAGTACTTC CASSQRPGTGGFGTQYF
TRBJ1-5 NA TRBV6-1 NA TGTGCCAGCAGTGATGAGGGTGGAGGCAATCAGCCCCAGCATTTT CASSDEGGGNQPQHF
TRBJ1-2 NA TRBV7-9 NA TGTGCCAGCAGCTTGTACAGCTTCTATGGCTACACCTTC CASSLYSFYGYTF
TRBJ2-2 NA TRBV9 TRBD1 TGTGCCAGCAGCCACAGGGGGGCCTCGAACACCGGGGAGCTGTTTTTT CASSHRGASNTGELFF
TRBJ1-6 NA TRBV28 TRBD1 TGTGCCAGCAGTTTGAGTAGGACAGGGAAAGCCCTCCACTTT CASSLSRTGKALHF
TRBJ1-3 NA TRBV30 NA TGTGCCTGGAGCGTGGGAAACACCATATATTTT CAWSVGNTIYF
TRBJ2-7 NA TRBV29-1 NA TGCAGCGTTGAAGCGGGAGAGGCGTGGGAGCAGTACTTC CSVEAGEAWEQYF
TRBJ2-4 NA TRBV28 NA TGTGCCAGCAGTCAGGATTATGCCAAAAACATTCAGTACTTC CASSQDYAKNIQYF